What follows are 4 T cell receptor beta chains derived from one specimen sequenced in a study of cytomegalovirus exposure and HLA in healthy donors (dated by TCRdb to 2015 to 2018). The library relied on the immunoSEQ multiplex PCR assay. For the multiplex PCR, a mixture combining 60 forward primers for TCR Vbeta segments and 13 reverse primers for TCR Jbeta segments was used. In its TCRdb copy, this immuneACCESS table keeps in-frame sequences only and misses some clones. Where compared with another copy, unresolved V genes explain less than half of these, and the others have no known cause. A total of about 160,000 clones appear in this sample, 80% to 85% of them only once. The top ten clonotypes cover roughly 1.9% of the sample. The source material was PBMCs. Source of these receptors: a young man in good health and CMV-seronegative.

The rearrangement joins TRBV5-4 to TRBJ1-2, with 8 bases matching TRBD1. V lost 3 bases and J lost 7; bases outside the gene matches: 8. The CDR3 covers 14 residues. Germline V gene data show CDR1 as SGHNT and CDR2 as YYREEE (reference sequence). The CDR3 protein is CASSSYQGAGGYTF. The CDR3 DNA sequence: TGTGCCAGCAGCTCCTACCAGGGGGCGGGTGGCTACACCTTC.

This rearrangement joins TRBV5-8 to TRBJ2-7; D may be TRBD1 (6 bases). CDR3 length: 14 residues. With 4 bases removed from V and 3 bases from J, the gap between germline ends came to 14 bases. CDR1 SGHTS and CDR2 YDEGEE come from the germline V gene. CDR3 loop: CASSRRQENYEQYF. CDR3 coding DNA: TGTGCCAGCAGCCGCCGACAGGAAAACTACGAGCAGTACTTC.

This clone is a singleton in its sample. The rearrangement links TRBV19 to TRBJ1-5; possibly TRBD1 for D (6 bases). The CDR3 has 16 amino acids. V was shortened by 6 bases and J by 1 base, with 16 bases between the two germline ends. Germline V CDR1 and CDR2: LNHDA, SQIVND (reference sequence). In nucleotides, the CDR3 is TGTGCCAGTAGCTCAACAGGGAAGAGGAGCAATCAGCCCCAGCATTTT. Protein sequence: CASSSTGKRSNQPQHF. Combining the CDR3 with reference TRBV19 and TRBJ1-5 gives the whole variable domain DGGITQSPKYLFRKEGQNVTLSCEQNLNHDAMYWYRQDPGQGLRLIYYSQIVNDFQKGDIAEGYSVSREKKESFPLTVTSAQKNPTAFYLCASSSTGKRSNQPQHFGDGTRLSIL.

About this clone itself: The junction shows a germline mismatch at one end, possibly a read error. This chain links TRBV6-5 with TRBJ1-1; tentative D call: TRBD1 (6 bases). Per germline, CDR1 MNHEY and CDR2 SVGAGI. CDR3 length: 12 amino acids. Here the CDR3 reads CAGSTGPTEAFF. CDR3 bases: TGTGCCGGCAGCACAGGGCCCACTGAAGCTTTCTTT.